This entry features one T cell receptor beta chain sequence. Its antigen is not known. This sample is part of a study of CD8+CD57+ T cells in acquired aplastic anemia. Study-level information: DNA from sorted CD4+ and CD8+ cells averaged 3.2 ug.

Study-wide findings and caveats: About 28 sequences, all CD8+ CDR3, were shared between patients and controls.

The template for TCR beta VDJ and CDR3 sequence profiling was genomic DNA. TCRdb redid the calling of the reads with MiXCR, one entry per CDR3 protein. This table has 200,000 to 250,000 distinct CDR3 sequences, about half appearing once. Whoever was chosen for sequencing had shown CD8+CD57+ cell expansion by flow cytometry. Every patient had severe acquired aplastic anemia. Patients were therapy-naive when their blood was sampled. This CDR3 has 13 amino acids. Germline V lookup: CDR1 LNHDA, CDR2 SQIVND (reference sequence). Between the trimmed V and J ends, which lost 7 bases and 4 bases, there was a span of 13 bases.

The receptor was derived from a human donor with aplastic anemia. Sequencing used sorted CD4+, CD8+, or CD8+CD57+ T cells (not recorded which) from PBMCs. The rearrangement links TRBV19 to TRBJ2-5, with D perhaps given as TRBD1 or TRBD2 (6 bases each). The CDR3 reads CASTGAWGETQYF. The CDR3 DNA follows: TGTGCCAGTACGGGGGCCTGGGGAGAGACCCAGTACTTC.